Listed below are T cell receptor beta chains from one sample, sequenced in a study of shared clonotypes between healthy human individuals. Clones were read by immunoSEQ multiplex PCR, and TCRdb kept only the in-frame ones, dropping some. This sample has more than 2 million clones; 85% to 95% occur once, and the top ten carry 0.13%. Sequenced material: naive CD4+ T cells sorted from blood. The source is a man aged 18-30 years in good health. Both conserved end residues are trimmed from each CDR3.

J: TRBJ2-5
V: TRBV10-1
CDR3: ASSRGGDQETQY

J: TRBJ2-1
V: TRBV5-1
CDR3: ASSATEGPYNEQF

J: TRBJ2-7
V: TRBV28
CDR3: ASSSRRGEAYEQY

J: TRBJ1-4
V: TRBV2
CDR3: ASDREFTNEKLF

J: TRBJ2-7
V: TRBV7-9
CDR3: ASSLIGRSSYEQY

J: TRBJ2-7
V: TRBV5-4
CDR3: ASSPGLAGTPSAYEQY

J: TRBJ1-6
V: TRBV7-9
CDR3: ASSAGQPGSPLH

J: TRBJ2-3
V: TRBV15
CDR3: ATSKNLPAGFTDTQY

J: TRBJ2-3
V: TRBV6-1
CDR3: ASSAQGSTDTQY

J: TRBJ1-1
V: TRBV5-1
CDR3: ASRSLPLNTEAF

J: TRBJ1-1
V: TRBV5-1
CDR3: ASSDGQGDTEAF

J: TRBJ2-7
V: TRBV6-4
CDR3: ASSRHGGGDYEQY

J: TRBJ1-5
V: TRBV28
CDR3: ASGLVNGQPQH

J: TRBJ2-3
V: TRBV12-5
CDR3: ASGLSQADTQY

J: TRBJ1-4
V: TRBV30
CDR3: AWTGQTNEKLF

J: TRBJ2-5
V: TRBV10-1
CDR3: ASSEELGSGTQY

J: TRBJ1-4
V: TRBV9
CDR3: ASSVSEGARYEKLF